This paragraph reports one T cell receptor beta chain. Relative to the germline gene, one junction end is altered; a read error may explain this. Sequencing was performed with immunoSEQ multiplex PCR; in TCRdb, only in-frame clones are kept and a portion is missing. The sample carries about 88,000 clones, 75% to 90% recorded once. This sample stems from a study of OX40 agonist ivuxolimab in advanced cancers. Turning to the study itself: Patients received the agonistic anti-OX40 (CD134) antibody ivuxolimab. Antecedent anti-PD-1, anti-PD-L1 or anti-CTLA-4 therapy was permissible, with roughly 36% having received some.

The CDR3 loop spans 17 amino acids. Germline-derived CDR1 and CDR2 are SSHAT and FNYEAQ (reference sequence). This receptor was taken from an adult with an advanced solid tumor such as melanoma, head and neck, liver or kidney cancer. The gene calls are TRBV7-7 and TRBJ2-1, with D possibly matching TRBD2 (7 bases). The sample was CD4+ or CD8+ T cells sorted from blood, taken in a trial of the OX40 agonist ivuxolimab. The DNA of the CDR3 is TGTGCTAGCAGCCCGGGGGGCGGGAGTGGGTCCTACAATGAGCAGTTCTTC. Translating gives CASSPGGGSGSYNEQFF.